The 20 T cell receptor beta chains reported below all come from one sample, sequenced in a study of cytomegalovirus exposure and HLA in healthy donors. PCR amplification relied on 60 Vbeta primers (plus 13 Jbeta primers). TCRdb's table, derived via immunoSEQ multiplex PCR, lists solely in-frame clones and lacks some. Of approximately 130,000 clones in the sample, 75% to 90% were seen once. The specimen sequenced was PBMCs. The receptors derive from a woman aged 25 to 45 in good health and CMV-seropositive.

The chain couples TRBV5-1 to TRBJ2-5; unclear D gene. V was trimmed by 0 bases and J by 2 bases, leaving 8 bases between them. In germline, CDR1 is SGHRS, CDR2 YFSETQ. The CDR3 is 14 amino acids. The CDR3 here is CASSLGGAQETQYF. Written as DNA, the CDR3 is TGCGCCAGCAGCTTGGGAGGTGCTCAAGAGACCCAGTACTTC. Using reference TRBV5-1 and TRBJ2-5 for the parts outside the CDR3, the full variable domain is KAGVTQTPRYLIKTRGQQVTLSCSPISGHRSVSWYQQTPGQGLQFLFEYFSETQRNKGNFPGRFSGRQFSNSRSEMNVSTLELGDSALYLCASSLGGAQETQYFGPGTRLLVL.

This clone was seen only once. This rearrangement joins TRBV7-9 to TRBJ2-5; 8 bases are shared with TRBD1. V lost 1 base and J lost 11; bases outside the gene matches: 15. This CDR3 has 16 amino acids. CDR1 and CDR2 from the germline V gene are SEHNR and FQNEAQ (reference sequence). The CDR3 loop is CASSLVDRARGVEQYF. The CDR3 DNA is TGTGCCAGCAGCTTAGTGGACAGGGCCCGAGGGGTTGAGCAGTACTTC.

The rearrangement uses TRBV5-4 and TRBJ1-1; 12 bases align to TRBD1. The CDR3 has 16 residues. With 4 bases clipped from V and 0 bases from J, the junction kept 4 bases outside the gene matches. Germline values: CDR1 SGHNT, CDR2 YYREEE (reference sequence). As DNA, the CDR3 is TGTGCCAGCAGCGCCGGGACAGGGGGCCTGAACACTGAAGCTTTCTTT. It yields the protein CASSAGTGGLNTEAFF.

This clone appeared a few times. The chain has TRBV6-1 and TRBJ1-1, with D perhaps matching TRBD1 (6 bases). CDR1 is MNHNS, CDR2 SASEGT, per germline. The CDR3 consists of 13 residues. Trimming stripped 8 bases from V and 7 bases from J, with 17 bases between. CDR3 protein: CASWMVGASEAFF. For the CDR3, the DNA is TGTGCCAGCTGGATGGTGGGGGCTAGTGAAGCTTTCTTT.

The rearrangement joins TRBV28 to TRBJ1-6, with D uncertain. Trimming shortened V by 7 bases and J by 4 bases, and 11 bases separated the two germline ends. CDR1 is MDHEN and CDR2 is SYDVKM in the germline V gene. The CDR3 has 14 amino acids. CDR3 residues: CASKWAAYNSPLHF. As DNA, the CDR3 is TGTGCCAGCAAGTGGGCAGCTTATAATTCACCCCTCCACTTT.

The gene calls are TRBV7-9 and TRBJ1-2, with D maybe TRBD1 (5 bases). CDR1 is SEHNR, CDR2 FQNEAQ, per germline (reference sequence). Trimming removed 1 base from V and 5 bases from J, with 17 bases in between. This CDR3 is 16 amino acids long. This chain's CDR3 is CASSLETLPGGYGYTF. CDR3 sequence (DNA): TGTGCCAGCAGCTTAGAGACATTACCGGGGGGTTATGGCTACACCTTC.

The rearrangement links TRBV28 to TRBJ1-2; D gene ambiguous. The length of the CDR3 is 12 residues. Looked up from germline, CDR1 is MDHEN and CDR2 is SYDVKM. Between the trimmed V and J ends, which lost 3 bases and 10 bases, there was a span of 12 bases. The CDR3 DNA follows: TGTGCCAGCAGTTTCCGGAGGTCTTCCTACACCTTC. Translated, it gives CASSFRRSSYTF.

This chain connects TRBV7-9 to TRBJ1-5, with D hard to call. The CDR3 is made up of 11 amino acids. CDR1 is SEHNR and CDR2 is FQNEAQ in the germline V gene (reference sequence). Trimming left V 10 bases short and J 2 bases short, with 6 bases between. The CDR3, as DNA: TGTGCCAAGGAGTGCAATCAGCCCCAGCATTTT. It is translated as CAKECNQPQHF.

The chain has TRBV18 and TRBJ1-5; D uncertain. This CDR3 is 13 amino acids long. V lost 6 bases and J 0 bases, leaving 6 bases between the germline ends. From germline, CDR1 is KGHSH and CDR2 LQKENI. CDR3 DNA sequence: TGTGCCAGCTCCGAACATAGCAATCAGCCCCAGCATTTT. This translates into CASSEHSNQPQHF.

DNA of the CDR3: TGCAGTGCCGTCGAGGTGCCTGAAGCTTTCTTT. Translating gives CSAVEVPEAFF. This chain joins TRBV20-1 and TRBJ1-1; D is uncertain. Germline V gene lookup returns CDR1 DFQATT and CDR2 SNEGSKA (reference sequence). V shed 6 bases and J shed 6 bases, with 11 bases lying between them. The CDR3 is 11 residues long.

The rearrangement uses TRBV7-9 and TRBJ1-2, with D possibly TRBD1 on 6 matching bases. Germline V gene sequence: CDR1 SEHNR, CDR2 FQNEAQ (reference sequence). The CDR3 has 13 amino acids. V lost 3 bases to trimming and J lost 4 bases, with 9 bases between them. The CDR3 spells CASSFGQFYGYTF. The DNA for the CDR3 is TGTGCCAGCAGCTTCGGACAGTTCTATGGCTACACCTTC.

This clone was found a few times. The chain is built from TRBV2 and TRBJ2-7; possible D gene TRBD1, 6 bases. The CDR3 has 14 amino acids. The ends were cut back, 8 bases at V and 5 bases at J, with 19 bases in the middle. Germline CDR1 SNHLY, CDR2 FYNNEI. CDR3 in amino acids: CASPRSGADDEQYF. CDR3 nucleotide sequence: TGTGCCAGCCCAAGGTCAGGGGCCGACGACGAGCAGTACTTC.

CDR3 in amino acids: CASSYSTGAGGGIQYF. The CDR3 DNA follows: TGTGCCAGCAGTTACTCGACAGGGGCCGGCGGGGGCATTCAGTACTTC. The chain recombines TRBV6-5 with TRBJ2-4; weak D call: TRBD1 (8 bases). This CDR3 contains 16 residues. Germline values: CDR1 MNHEY, CDR2 SVGAGI. With 0 bases removed from V and 9 bases from J, the gap between germline ends came to 18 bases.

The CDR3 DNA is TGTGCCAGCAGTTTATGGACCGGGGGCACTGAAGCTTTCTTT. Translated: CASSLWTGGTEAFF. This chain uses TRBV28 with TRBJ1-1, with D perhaps TRBD1 (5 bases). There are 14 residues in the CDR3. Trimming took off 0 bases at V and 4 bases at J, with 9 bases between the two ends. Looked up from germline, CDR1 is MDHEN and CDR2 is SYDVKM. Full variable domain (rest looked up from reference TRBV28 and TRBJ1-1): DVKVTQSSRYLVKRTGEKVFLECVQDMDHENMFWYRQDPGLGLRLIYFSYDVKMKEKGDIPEGYSVSREKKERFSLILESASTNQTSMYLCASSLWTGGTEAFFGQGTRLTVV.

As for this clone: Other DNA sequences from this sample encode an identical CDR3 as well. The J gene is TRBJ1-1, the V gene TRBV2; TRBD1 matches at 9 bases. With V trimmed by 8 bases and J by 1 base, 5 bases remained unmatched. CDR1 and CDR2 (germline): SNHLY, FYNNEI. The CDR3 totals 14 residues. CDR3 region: CASSRTGENTEAFF. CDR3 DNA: TGTGCCAGCTCCCGGACAGGGGAGAACACTGAAGCTTTCTTT.

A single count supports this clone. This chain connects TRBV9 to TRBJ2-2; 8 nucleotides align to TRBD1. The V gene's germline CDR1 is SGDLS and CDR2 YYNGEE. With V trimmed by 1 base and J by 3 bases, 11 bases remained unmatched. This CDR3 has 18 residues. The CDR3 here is CASSVSRGREVDTGELFF. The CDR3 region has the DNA TGTGCCAGCAGCGTATCCAGGGGGCGCGAGGTAGACACCGGGGAGCTGTTTTTT.

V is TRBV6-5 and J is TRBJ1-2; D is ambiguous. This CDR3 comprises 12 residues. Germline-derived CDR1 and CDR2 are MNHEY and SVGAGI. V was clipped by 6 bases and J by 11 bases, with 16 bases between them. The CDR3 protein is CASRRFSGGYTF. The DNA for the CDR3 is TGTGCCAGCAGAAGATTCTCGGGCGGGTACACCTTC.

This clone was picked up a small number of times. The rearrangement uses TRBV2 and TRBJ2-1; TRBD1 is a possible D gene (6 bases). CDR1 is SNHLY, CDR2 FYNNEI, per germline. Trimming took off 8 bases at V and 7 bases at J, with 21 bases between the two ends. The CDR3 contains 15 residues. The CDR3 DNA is TGTGCCAGCGAGGGGTCAGGGGTCGTCGGAAATGAGCAGTTCTTC. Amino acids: CASEGSGVVGNEQFF.

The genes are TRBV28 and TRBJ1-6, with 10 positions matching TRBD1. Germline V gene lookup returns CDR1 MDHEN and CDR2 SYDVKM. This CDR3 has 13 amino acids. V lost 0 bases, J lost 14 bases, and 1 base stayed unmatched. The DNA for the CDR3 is TGTGCCAGCAGTTTATGGACAGGGGGCTCCCTCCACTTT. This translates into CASSLWTGGSLHF.

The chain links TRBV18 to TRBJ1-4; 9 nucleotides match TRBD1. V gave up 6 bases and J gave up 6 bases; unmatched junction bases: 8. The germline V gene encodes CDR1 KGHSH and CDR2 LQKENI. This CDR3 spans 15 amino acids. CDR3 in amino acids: CASSRDRVRDEKLFF. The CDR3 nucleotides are TGTGCCAGCTCGCGGGACAGGGTACGGGATGAAAAACTGTTTTTT. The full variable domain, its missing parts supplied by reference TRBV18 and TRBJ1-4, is NAGVMQNPRHLVRRRGQEARLRCSPMKGHSHVYWYRQLPEEGLKFMVYLQKENIIDESGMPKERFSAEFPKEGPSILRIQQVVRGDSAAYFCASSRDRVRDEKLFFGSGTQLSVL.